A single sample gave rise to the 17 T cell receptor beta chains below, sequenced in a study of response to subunit inactivated influenza vaccine (dated by TCRdb to 2017 to 2018). In light of the paper, this sample's time point label describes: approximately 45 days after influenza vaccine administration. Libraries were prepared through RT-PCR. The instrument given in TCRdb is Illumina HiSeq 2500. The public reads were run again by TCRdb, first through fastp at Q25 and then through MiXCR, and only productive beta chains were kept. Every entry covers one CDR3 protein and lists the most common genes and DNA from its rows. Here the sample has 500,000 or so distinct CDR3 sequences; approximately 10% occur a single time. Over 9.5% of the sample goes to the ten largest clones. The sequencing used PBMCs from blood, collected roughly 6 weeks after vaccination. The receptors here all came from a man aged 50-60 years who received an inactivated influenza vaccine. Donor details come from another sample of the same person, matched by shared clones.

Only a few counts were recorded for this clonotype. The rearrangement uses TRBV2 and TRBJ2-3, with 9 bases aligning to TRBD2. Trimming removed 2 bases from V and 4 bases from J; junction bases left unmatched: 4. Germline-derived CDR1 and CDR2 are SNHLY and FYNNEI. The CDR3 covers 15 residues. CDR3 region: CASSERREGSDTQYF. The CDR3 DNA reads TGTGCCAGCAGTGAACGGCGGGAGGGATCAGATACGCAGTATTTT.

This clonotype came up a few times. V gene TRBV5-1 combines with J gene TRBJ2-7; D possibly uses TRBD1 or TRBD2 (5 bases each). The V gene lost 4 bases and the J gene lost 5 bases, with 19 bases spanning the gap. In germline, CDR1 is SGHRS, CDR2 YFSETQ. This CDR3 spans 15 amino acids. CDR3 DNA: TGCGCCAGCAGCCGCTCCCACGGGGCAGGCGACGAGCAGTACTTC. Residues: CASSRSHGAGDEQYF.

This clonotype was seen a handful of times. This sequence joins TRBV3-1 and TRBJ2-1, with TRBD1 as a possible D gene (5 bases). V lost 0 bases to trimming and J lost 8 bases, with 17 bases between them. The CDR3 runs 16 residues. Germline V gene data show CDR1 as LGHDT and CDR2 as YNNKEL (reference sequence). The CDR3 region is CASSQDPDTSTDEQFF. The CDR3, as DNA: TGTGCCAGCAGCCAAGATCCGGACACCTCCACCGATGAGCAGTTCTTC.

This clonotype appeared a few times. V and J are TRBV6-1 and TRBJ2-7; possible D gene TRBD1, 5 bases. The ends were cut back, 3 bases at V and 7 bases at J, with 16 bases in the middle. The CDR3 has 14 amino acids. Germline V gives CDR1 MNHNS, CDR2 SASEGT. The CDR3 nucleotides read TGTGCCAGCAGTGAGGGGCTCCCAAGCTATGAGCAGTACTTC. It specifies CASSEGLPSYEQYF.

CDR3 sequence (DNA): TGTGCCAGCAGCCTTCGGGCTAGCGGGAGAGGGTTCTACAATGAGCAGTTCTTC. Encoded protein: CASSLRASGRGFYNEQFF. The J gene is TRBJ2-1, the V gene TRBV9; 10 bases agree with TRBD2. The CDR3 has 18 amino acids. The V gene's germline CDR1 is SGDLS and CDR2 YYNGEE. J gave up 3 bases and V 4 bases, and 13 bases lay outside the gene matches.

The rearrangement links TRBV6-2 or TRBV6-3 to TRBJ2-7; the D gene is possibly TRBD1 (6 bases). V lost 6 bases and J 2 bases, leaving 14 bases between the germline ends. This CDR3 has 14 amino acids. CDR1 is MNHEY and CDR2 is SVGEGT in the germline V gene. This CDR3 reads CASREFDRPYEQYF. The CDR3, as DNA: TGTGCCAGCAGAGAATTCGACAGGCCCTACGAGCAGTACTTC.

This clonotype occurred a few times. This chain joins TRBV29-1 and TRBJ2-1, with 10 positions matching TRBD1. Germline CDR1 is SQVTM and CDR2 is ANQGSEA. The V gene end was trimmed by 6 bases and the J gene end by 9 bases; junction bases not matched to a gene: 11. This CDR3 is 14 amino acids long. CDR3: CSVALGQGGAEQFF. The DNA of the CDR3 is TGCAGCGTGGCGTTAGGACAGGGGGGGGCTGAGCAGTTCTTC.

This clonotype was recorded a few times. The genes are TRBV12-3 or TRBV12-4 and TRBJ2-2; D may be TRBD1 (6 bases). V dropped 6 bases and J dropped 5 bases, with 10 bases sitting between them. The CDR3 extends over 13 amino acids. The CDR3 DNA reads as TGTGCCAGCAGGGCCAGGGGTACCGGGGAGCTGTTTTTT. As protein: CASRARGTGELFF.

This clonotype was recorded many times. The V and J genes are TRBV12-3 or TRBV12-4 and TRBJ2-1; D may be TRBD2 (5 bases). V was pared by 2 bases and J by 10 bases, with 9 bases between. This CDR3 region has 12 residues. DNA of the CDR3: TGTGCCAGCAGTTTAACTAGATACGAGCAGTTCTTC. It yields the protein CASSLTRYEQFF.

The V and J genes are TRBV12-3 or TRBV12-4 and TRBJ1-2; no clear D gene. The CDR3 is made up of 12 amino acids. V was cut by 3 bases and J by 3 bases, with 5 bases left in between. The CDR3 nucleotides read TGTGCCAGCAGTTTGCTTGACTATGGCTACACCTTC. Amino acids: CASSLLDYGYTF.

This chain joins TRBV7-2 and TRBJ2-7; TRBD2 aligns across 13 bases. This CDR3 contains 15 residues. The germline gives CDR1 SGHTA, CDR2 FQGNSA. V lost 1 base, J lost 9 bases, and 6 bases stayed unmatched. As DNA, the CDR3 is TGTGCCAGCAGCTTAGGGGGACTAGCGGGATCCGTGCAGTACTTC. Protein product: CASSLGGLAGSVQYF.

The sample holds a few counts of this clonotype. This chain joins TRBV4-2 and TRBJ1-1; unclear D gene. The CDR3 is 15 residues long. The V gene lost 0 bases and the J gene lost 0 bases, with 8 bases spanning the gap. CDR1 and CDR2 (germline): LGHNA, YNFKEQ. In DNA, the CDR3 is TGTGCCAGCAGCCAAGACCCACAACTGAACACTGAAGCTTTCTTT. Translated, it gives CASSQDPQLNTEAFF.

The V call is TRBV7-3, the J call TRBJ2-7; D might be TRBD1 or TRBD2, each matching 5 bases. Trimming removed 1 base from V and 2 bases from J, with 12 bases in between. Germline V gene data show CDR1 as SGHTA and CDR2 as FQGTGA. The CDR3 is 15 residues long. The CDR3 DNA sequence: TGTGCCAGCAGCTTAAAAGGGGACGGACCCTACGAGCAGTACTTC. Translated: CASSLKGDGPYEQYF.

This clonotype was seen repeatedly, ten times or more. The gene calls are TRBV5-6 and TRBJ2-1; 12 bases agree with TRBD2. CDR3 length: 16 residues. V gave up 0 bases and J gave up 3 bases; unmatched junction bases: 1. Germline V gives CDR1 SGHDT, CDR2 YYEEEE. The CDR3 nucleotides read TGTGCCAGCAGCTTGGGGACTAGCGGGGTCTACAATGAGCAGTTCTTC. The encoded protein is CASSLGTSGVYNEQFF.

This clonotype came up many times. The chain carries TRBV29-1 and TRBJ2-7, with 14 bases aligning to TRBD2. Trimming cost V 5 bases and J 5 bases; bases outside gene matches: 2. Germline CDR1 SQVTM, CDR2 ANQGSEA. The length of the CDR3 is 13 residues. Here the CDR3 DNA reads TGCAGCGTTCGGACTAGCGGGAGGCACGAGCAGTACTTC. It codes for CSVRTSGRHEQYF.

The rearrangement joins TRBV10-3 to TRBJ2-1; D unclear. The CDR3 length is 15 residues. Trimming cost V 3 bases and J 1 base, with 10 bases left between them. CDR1 ENHRY and CDR2 SYGVKD come from the germline V gene. CDR3 region: CAISDQGWSYNEQFF. DNA of the CDR3: TGTGCCATCAGTGATCAAGGGTGGTCCTACAATGAGCAGTTCTTC.

This clonotype has a handful of counts. Here the CDR3 DNA reads TGTGCCAGCAGCGCTGTCTCGAGCGGGGGCACCAATGAGCAGTTCTTC. Residues: CASSAVSSGGTNEQFF. This chain connects TRBV9 to TRBJ2-1; 8 bases align to TRBD2. J gave up 6 bases and V 3 bases, and 11 bases lay outside the gene matches. Germline loops: CDR1 SGDLS, CDR2 YYNGEE. This CDR3 spans 16 amino acids.